Listed below are T cell receptor beta chains from one sample, sequenced in a study of response to subunit inactivated influenza vaccine. TCRdb reprocessed the RT-PCR reads via MiXCR and lists one record per CDR3 protein. The sample lists 700,000 to 900,000 distinct CDR3 sequences; around 21% were seen once. The sequencing used PBMCs from blood, collected around 5 days after vaccination. Receptors were obtained from a man in his forties or fifties who received an inactivated influenza vaccine. Both conserved end residues are part of each CDR3. D genes are given only for firm matches. Clone size is given for some rows only: seen once, a few or many times, or a class if the clone is expanded.

d_call: -; j_call: TRBJ1-3; v_call: TRBV4-3; clone_size: few; cdr3_aa: CASSQEVTAIYTIYF; cdr3_nt: TGCGCCAGCAGCCAAGAGGTCACAGCGATATACACCATATATTTT
d_call: -; j_call: TRBJ2-3; v_call: TRBV5-1; clone_size: -; cdr3_aa: CASTLDTDTQYF; cdr3_nt: TGCGCCAGCACTCTTGACACAGATACGCAGTATTTT
d_call: -; j_call: TRBJ1-1; v_call: TRBV20-1; clone_size: -; cdr3_aa: CSASGGTAEAFF; cdr3_nt: TGCAGTGCTAGCGGGGGGACGGCTGAAGCTTTCTTT
d_call: -; j_call: TRBJ2-7; v_call: TRBV7-9; clone_size: -; cdr3_aa: CASSLGELRVSGEQYF; cdr3_nt: TGTGCCAGCAGCTTAGGGGAACTCAGGGTATCCGGCGAGCAGTACTTC
d_call: -; j_call: TRBJ2-5; v_call: TRBV28; clone_size: -; cdr3_aa: CASSCRDLGAQETQYF; cdr3_nt: TGTGCCAGCAGTTGCCGGGACTTGGGGGCCCAAGAGACCCAGTACTTC
d_call: -; j_call: TRBJ2-2; v_call: TRBV27; clone_size: few; cdr3_aa: CASSLTKIPGELFF; cdr3_nt: TGTGCCAGCAGTTTAACGAAGATTCCCGGGGAGCTGTTTTTT
d_call: -; j_call: TRBJ1-1; v_call: TRBV6-1; clone_size: -; cdr3_aa: CASSESGPTEAFF; cdr3_nt: TGTGCCAGCAGTGAAAGTGGGCCCACTGAAGCTTTCTTT
d_call: -; j_call: TRBJ1-1; v_call: TRBV6-5; clone_size: -; cdr3_aa: CASSYSRGRGEAFF; cdr3_nt: TGTGCCAGCAGTTACTCAAGGGGACGTGGTGAAGCTTTCTTT
d_call: TRBD1; j_call: TRBJ1-6; v_call: TRBV20-1; clone_size: -; cdr3_aa: CSARQGAMDSPLHF; cdr3_nt: TGCAGTGCAAGACAGGGGGCGATGGATTCACCCCTCCACTTT
d_call: -; j_call: TRBJ2-7; v_call: TRBV4-1; clone_size: few; cdr3_aa: CASSQVQTATYEQYF; cdr3_nt: TGCGCCAGCAGCCAAGTGCAGACAGCAACCTACGAGCAGTACTTC
d_call: TRBD2; j_call: TRBJ2-5; v_call: TRBV28; clone_size: -; cdr3_aa: CASSLFGASGNQETQYF; cdr3_nt: TGTGCCAGCAGTTTATTTGGTGCTAGCGGGAACCAAGAGACCCAGTACTTC
d_call: TRBD1; j_call: TRBJ2-7; v_call: TRBV7-2; clone_size: -; cdr3_aa: CASSGGQGWPGYEQYF; cdr3_nt: TGTGCCAGCAGCGGAGGACAGGGCTGGCCGGGATACGAGCAGTACTTC
d_call: -; j_call: TRBJ2-5; v_call: TRBV6-5; clone_size: -; cdr3_aa: CASSYSLGRGETQYF; cdr3_nt: TGTGCCAGCAGTTACTCGCTGGGCAGGGGAGAGACCCAGTACTTC
d_call: TRBD2; j_call: TRBJ2-3; v_call: TRBV27; clone_size: few; cdr3_aa: CASSFSAGVRVTQYF; cdr3_nt: TGTGCCAGCAGCTTCAGTGCGGGGGTACGGGTTACGCAGTATTTT
d_call: TRBD2; j_call: TRBJ2-1; v_call: TRBV5-1; clone_size: -; cdr3_aa: CASSFIAGREQFF; cdr3_nt: TGCGCCAGCAGCTTCATAGCGGGACGTGAGCAGTTCTTC
d_call: -; j_call: TRBJ2-3; v_call: TRBV7-6; clone_size: -; cdr3_aa: CASSLGGMTDTQYF; cdr3_nt: TGTGCCAGCAGCTTAGGCGGGATGACAGATACGCAGTATTTT
d_call: -; j_call: TRBJ1-5; v_call: TRBV2; clone_size: once; cdr3_aa: CASRGYGQPQHF; cdr3_nt: TGTGCCAGCCGGGGTTACGGTCAGCCCCAGCATTTT
d_call: -; j_call: TRBJ2-1; v_call: TRBV24-1; clone_size: many; cdr3_aa: CATSDSVSASQFF; cdr3_nt: TGTGCCACCAGTGATTCGGTTTCCGCATCGCAGTTCTTC
d_call: TRBD2; j_call: TRBJ2-3; v_call: TRBV29-1; clone_size: -; cdr3_aa: CSVEGPLAGGKSTDTQYF; cdr3_nt: TGCAGCGTTGAAGGACCTCTAGCGGGGGGGAAGAGCACAGATACGCAGTATTTT
d_call: TRBD1; j_call: TRBJ2-2; v_call: TRBV9; clone_size: many; cdr3_aa: CASGQGNTGELFF; cdr3_nt: TGTGCCAGCGGACAGGGGAACACCGGGGAGCTGTTTTTT
d_call: -; j_call: TRBJ2-3; v_call: TRBV4-2; clone_size: -; cdr3_aa: CASSQVGLPGTDTQYF; cdr3_nt: TGTGCCAGCAGCCAAGTTGGCCTCCCTGGCACAGATACGCAGTATTTT
d_call: -; j_call: TRBJ1-3; v_call: TRBV10-3; clone_size: few; cdr3_aa: CAISDNSGNTIYF; cdr3_nt: TGTGCCATCAGTGACAATTCTGGAAACACCATATATTTT
d_call: -; j_call: TRBJ1-5; v_call: TRBV6-1; clone_size: -; cdr3_aa: CASSEALGQDQPQHF; cdr3_nt: TGTGCCAGCAGTGAAGCGCTCGGTCAGGATCAGCCCCAGCATTTT
d_call: TRBD2; j_call: TRBJ2-7; v_call: TRBV7-6; clone_size: -; cdr3_aa: CASSSTSGSNHEQYF; cdr3_nt: TGTGCCAGCAGCTCGACTAGCGGGAGTAACCACGAGCAGTACTTC
d_call: TRBD1; j_call: TRBJ1-4; v_call: TRBV7-2; clone_size: -; cdr3_aa: CASSSVGGRGNEKLFF; cdr3_nt: TGTGCCAGCAGCTCGGTGGGTGGCAGGGGGAATGAAAAACTGTTTTTT
d_call: -; j_call: TRBJ2-1; v_call: TRBV29-1; clone_size: few; cdr3_aa: CSVDTYTYNEQFF; cdr3_nt: TGCAGCGTTGACACGTACACCTACAATGAGCAGTTCTTC
d_call: TRBD2; j_call: TRBJ2-2; v_call: TRBV27; clone_size: -; cdr3_aa: CASSFLAGRTGELFF; cdr3_nt: TGTGCCAGCAGTTTCCTAGCGGGCCGCACCGGGGAGCTGTTTTTT
d_call: -; j_call: TRBJ2-2; v_call: TRBV6-2/TRBV6-3; clone_size: -; cdr3_aa: CASSYPQGYDTGELFF; cdr3_nt: TGTGCCAGCAGTTACCCCCAGGGGTACGACACCGGGGAGCTGTTTTTT
d_call: -; j_call: TRBJ2-1; v_call: TRBV11-2; clone_size: -; cdr3_aa: CASSPQGSEQFF; cdr3_nt: TGTGCCAGCAGCCCCCAGGGGTCTGAGCAGTTCTTC
d_call: TRBD2; j_call: TRBJ2-3; v_call: TRBV7-6; clone_size: -; cdr3_aa: CASSLKTRTSGTDTQYF; cdr3_nt: TGTGCCAGCAGCTTAAAAACGAGGACTAGCGGCACAGATACGCAGTATTTT
d_call: -; j_call: TRBJ2-1; v_call: TRBV20-1; clone_size: -; cdr3_aa: CSARTVSTYNEQFF; cdr3_nt: TGCAGTGCTAGGACGGTGTCGACCTACAATGAGCAGTTCTTC
d_call: -; j_call: TRBJ1-1; v_call: TRBV12-3/TRBV12-4; clone_size: -; cdr3_aa: CASSLGFSEAFF; cdr3_nt: TGTGCCAGCAGTTTGGGTTTCAGTGAAGCTTTCTTT
d_call: TRBD1; j_call: TRBJ2-6; v_call: TRBV10-3; clone_size: -; cdr3_aa: CAIRGQGLFNVLTF; cdr3_nt: TGTGCCATCAGGGGACAGGGGCTCTTCAACGTCCTGACTTTC
d_call: -; j_call: TRBJ2-3; v_call: TRBV5-1; clone_size: -; cdr3_aa: CASSLGGTSRTDTQYF; cdr3_nt: TGCGCCAGCAGCTTGGGTGGAACGTCGAGGACAGATACGCAGTATTTT
d_call: TRBD2; j_call: TRBJ2-3; v_call: TRBV20-1; clone_size: few; cdr3_aa: CSADGLAVTDTQYF; cdr3_nt: TGCAGTGCGGACGGACTAGCGGTTACAGATACGCAGTATTTT
d_call: -; j_call: TRBJ1-5; v_call: TRBV12-3/TRBV12-4; clone_size: -; cdr3_aa: CASSFEPGILQPQHF; cdr3_nt: TGTGCCAGCAGTTTTGAACCGGGGATACTTCAGCCCCAGCATTTT
d_call: -; j_call: TRBJ1-1; v_call: TRBV20-1; clone_size: few; cdr3_aa: CSVPRARNTEAFF; cdr3_nt: TGCAGTGTTCCCCGGGCCCGGAACACTGAAGCTTTCTTT
d_call: -; j_call: TRBJ1-2; v_call: TRBV25-1; clone_size: few; cdr3_aa: CASSEGGRVLYGYTF; cdr3_nt: TGTGCCAGCAGTGAGGGGGGACGCGTGCTCTATGGCTACACCTTC
d_call: -; j_call: TRBJ2-3; v_call: TRBV20-1; clone_size: -; cdr3_aa: CSAKGGRDSKVQVDTQYF; cdr3_nt: TGCAGTGCTAAGGGGGGTCGGGACAGCAAGGTGCAAGTAGATACGCAGTATTTT
d_call: TRBD2; j_call: TRBJ2-1; v_call: TRBV12-3/TRBV12-4; clone_size: -; cdr3_aa: CASRLAGGFNEQFF; cdr3_nt: TGTGCCAGCAGACTAGCGGGGGGTTTCAATGAGCAGTTCTTC
d_call: TRBD2; j_call: TRBJ2-7; v_call: TRBV12-3/TRBV12-4; clone_size: few; cdr3_aa: CASSLSSGAIYEQYF; cdr3_nt: TGTGCCAGCAGTTTAAGTAGCGGGGCCATCTACGAGCAGTACTTC
d_call: TRBD1; j_call: TRBJ1-4; v_call: TRBV7-2; clone_size: -; cdr3_aa: CASSSRTGGDEKLFF; cdr3_nt: TGTGCCAGCAGCAGCCGGACAGGGGGCGATGAAAAACTGTTTTTT
d_call: TRBD1; j_call: TRBJ2-7; v_call: TRBV9; clone_size: once; cdr3_aa: CASSGGDRASSYEQYF; cdr3_nt: TGTGCCAGCAGCGGAGGCGACAGGGCTAGCTCCTACGAGCAGTACTTC
d_call: TRBD2; j_call: TRBJ2-1; v_call: TRBV6-2/TRBV6-3; clone_size: -; cdr3_aa: CASSRRGTSGRSSYNEQFF; cdr3_nt: TGTGCCAGCAGTCGACGCGGGACTAGCGGGAGGAGCTCCTACAATGAGCAGTTCTTC